These 14 T cell receptor beta chains were sequenced from one sample in a study of blood T cell repertoires in COVID-19. TCRdb's copy holds only in-frame clones and misses some; the assay was immunoSEQ multiplex PCR. The table shows about 63,000 clones, with roughly 68% occurring only once. Sequencing used peripheral blood. The source of these receptors is a woman at least 80 years old with acute or convalescent COVID-19.

This chain links TRBV19 with TRBJ2-1; D perhaps matches TRBD2 (6 bases). Germline values: CDR1 LNHDA, CDR2 SQIVND (reference sequence). Trimming took off 6 bases at V and 6 bases at J, with 15 bases between the two ends. CDR3 length: 14 amino acids. The CDR3 region is CASRPLGGTNEQFF. As DNA, the CDR3 is TGTGCCAGTAGACCCCTTGGCGGGACCAATGAGCAGTTCTTC. The whole variable domain, remainder taken from reference TRBV19 and TRBJ2-1, is DGGITQSPKYLFRKEGQNVTLSCEQNLNHDAMYWYRQDPGQGLRLIYYSQIVNDFQKGDIAEGYSVSREKKESFPLTVTSAQKNPTAFYLCASRPLGGTNEQFFGPGTRLTVL.

The chain uses TRBV5-4 and TRBJ2-2, with 10 nucleotides matching TRBD2. From germline, CDR1 is SGHNT and CDR2 YYREEE (reference sequence). The J segment lost 4 bases and the V segment lost 4 bases, leaving 4 bases of the junction unmatched. This CDR3 spans 15 amino acids. CDR3 bases: TGTGCCAGCAGCCTAGCGGGAGTGGGCACCGGGGAGCTGTTTTTT. This codes for CASSLAGVGTGELFF.

The gene calls are TRBV19 and TRBJ1-1; a weak D match, TRBD1 (5 bases). Germline loops: CDR1 LNHDA, CDR2 SQIVND (reference sequence). Trimming cost V 3 bases and J 3 bases, with 8 bases left between them. The length of the CDR3 is 13 residues. CDR3 protein: CASSIAGDTEAFF. The DNA of the CDR3 is TGTGCCAGTAGTATCGCGGGGGACACTGAAGCTTTCTTT.

This chain joins TRBV19 and TRBJ2-7; maybe TRBD2 (5 bases). Deletions cut 3 bases from V and 7 bases from J, with 31 bases between. The length of the CDR3 is 19 residues. Per germline, CDR1 LNHDA and CDR2 SQIVND (reference sequence). The DNA for the CDR3 is TGTGCCAGTAGTATTCCAGCCGGGGTACGGGATTCCTTTTTGGGTGAGCAGTACTTC. Amino acid sequence: CASSIPAGVRDSFLGEQYF.

The chain joins TRBV28 to TRBJ2-1; TRBD1 matches 7 bases. V was clipped by 3 bases and J by 8 bases; unmatched bases: 4. The CDR3 covers 13 residues. The V gene's germline CDR1 is MDHEN and CDR2 SYDVKM. The CDR3 loop is CASSFEGADEQFF. The CDR3 DNA is TGTGCCAGCAGTTTCGAGGGGGCGGATGAGCAGTTCTTC.

The chain couples TRBV28 to TRBJ2-5, with 13 positions matching TRBD2. Germline CDR1 is MDHEN and CDR2 is SYDVKM. The CDR3 totals 16 residues. Trimming took 6 bases from V and 4 from J; bases not matched to a gene: 8. CDR3 amino acids: CASRRGTSGIRETQYF. Here the CDR3 DNA reads TGTGCCAGCAGAAGGGGGACTAGCGGGATCCGAGAGACCCAGTACTTC.

On this clone itself: One end of the junction fails to match germline, which may point to a read error. This chain joins TRBV18 and TRBJ2-3; 9 nucleotides line up with TRBD2. This CDR3 spans 13 amino acids. CDR1 and CDR2 from the germline V gene are KGHSH and LQKENI. CDR3 DNA sequence: TGTGCCAGCTCACCAACGCGGGAGGGCCTTCGGGATTTT. Amino acid sequence: CASSPTREGLRDF.

V usage is TRBV7-2 and J usage is TRBJ1-5; the match to TRBD1 covers 8 bases. The CDR3 is 15 amino acids. In germline, CDR1 is SGHTA, CDR2 FQGNSA. The junction had 11 bases not matched to a gene; V was cut back by 6 bases and J by 7 bases. CDR3 protein: CASSNDRGSGQPQHF. The CDR3 DNA follows: TGTGCCAGCAGTAATGACAGGGGTTCGGGACAGCCCCAGCATTTT.

The chain links TRBV5-1 to TRBJ2-2; the D gene is possibly TRBD1 (6 bases). The CDR3 spans 16 residues. CDR1 SGHRS and CDR2 YFSETQ come from the germline V gene. The V gene lost 4 bases and the J gene lost 0 bases, with 13 bases spanning the gap. The CDR3 sequence: CASSLGTQANTGELFF. The CDR3 nucleotides read TGCGCCAGCAGCCTCGGGACACAGGCGAACACCGGGGAGCTGTTTTTT. Together with reference TRBV5-1 and TRBJ2-2, the CDR3 gives the full variable domain: KAGVTQTPRYLIKTRGQQVTLSCSPISGHRSVSWYQQTPGQGLQFLFEYFSETQRNKGNFPGRFSGRQFSNSRSEMNVSTLELGDSALYLCASSLGTQANTGELFFGEGSRLTVL.

The chain joins TRBV5-1 to TRBJ2-3; 11 bases map to TRBD2. Germline-derived CDR1 and CDR2 are SGHRS and YFSETQ. The V segment lost 3 bases and the J segment 4 bases; nucleotides outside the gene matches: 4. The CDR3 length is 15 residues. The CDR3 DNA reads as TGCGCCAGCAGCTCACTAGCGGGAGAAGCAGATACGCAGTATTTT. It translates to CASSSLAGEADTQYF.

The V and J genes are TRBV7-3 and TRBJ2-2, with 7 bases that match TRBD1. This CDR3 comprises 13 residues. J was trimmed by 8 bases and V by 5 bases; bases with no gene match: 5. Germline-derived CDR1 and CDR2 are SGHTA and FQGTGA. CDR3 loop: CASSPRQGGELFF. The DNA for the CDR3 is TGTGCCAGCAGCCCTCGACAGGGTGGGGAGCTGTTTTTT.

This chain connects TRBV12-5 to TRBJ2-3; 10 bases match TRBD2. Trimming removed 2 bases from V and 4 bases from J; junction bases left unmatched: 6. The CDR3 runs 16 residues. CDR1 and CDR2 (germline): LGHNT, FRNRAP. CDR3 residues: CASGLILAGVPDTQYF. The CDR3 DNA is TGTGCTAGTGGTTTGATCCTAGCGGGAGTACCAGATACGCAGTATTTT.

There are a few counts of this clone. The rearrangement joins TRBV7-6 to TRBJ2-7; unclear D gene. From germline, CDR1 is SGHVS and CDR2 FNYEAQ. Deletions cut 4 bases from V and 6 bases from J, with 10 bases between. There are 12 residues in the CDR3. CDR3 in DNA: TGTGCCAGCAGCTCCGTTTCGGGCGAGCAGTACTTC. This encodes CASSSVSGEQYF.

The chain uses TRBV28 and TRBJ2-1, with a tentative D call TRBD2 (7 bases). From germline, CDR1 is MDHEN and CDR2 SYDVKM. The CDR3 is made up of 19 amino acids. Trimming left V 6 bases short and J 4 bases short, with 28 bases between. CDR3 in amino acids: CASSRSSGGVIVGYNEQFF. CDR3 in DNA: TGTGCCAGCAGCCGATCTTCGGGGGGCGTCATAGTGGGATACAATGAGCAGTTCTTC.